The sample holds many counts of the clone carrying this T cell receptor beta chain. Its specificity is not known. Per the germline V gene, CDR1 is SNHLY and CDR2 is FYNNEI. CDR3 size: 15 residues. J was trimmed by 2 bases and V by 4 bases; bases with no gene match: 3. This sample was included in a study of T cells in Graves' hyperthyroidism and ophthalmopathy. Broader study findings: Blood also carried most thyroid clonotypes expanded above 0.001.

Hyperthyroidism was newly diagnosed in patients aged 18 to 65 (duration under 2 months). PBMCs were obtained from about 10 ml fresh peripheral blood. Researchers amplified the TCR beta CDR3 regions from RNA transcripts. HTBI primers were employed in a first-round RT-PCR of the TCR CDR3. TCRdb recomputed calls from the multiplex PCR reads with MiXCR, one row per CDR3 protein. This table holds under 450,000 distinct CDR3 sequences, roughly 13% found once. The gene calls are TRBV2 and TRBJ2-1; 9 bases agree with TRBD2. The specimen sequenced was blood. The sequence was obtained from a man aged 25-45 years with Graves' hyperthyroidism that later progressed to Graves' ophthalmopathy. The CDR3 DNA is TGTGCCAGCAGTGGAAGCGGGGGGCCCTACAATGAGCAGTTCTTC. Protein product: CASSGSGGPYNEQFF.